These 24 T cell receptor beta chains share one sample of origin, sequenced in a study of early T cells in non-severe SARS-CoV-2 infection. TCRdb re-called the 5' RACE reads with MiXCR, one entry per CDR3 protein. The table lists more than 80,000 distinct CDR3 sequences, about 10% of them singletons. Sequenced material: whole blood. The source is an adult who was a healthcare worker with PCR-confirmed SARS-CoV-2 infection or an uninfected control (not recorded which).

Notes on this clonotype: Likely a read error: the CDR3 ends without its conserved phenylalanine or tryptophan. V gene TRBV30 combines with J gene TRBJ1-2, with no clear D. Germline V gives CDR1 GTSNPN, CDR2 SVGIG (reference sequence). The CDR3 is 11 amino acids. The CDR3 is CVWSLQYGYTY. For the CDR3, the DNA is TGTGTCTGGAGTCTGCAGTATGGCTACACCTAC.

The sample holds many counts of this clonotype. The V and J genes are TRBV12-3 or TRBV12-4 and TRBJ1-3; possibly TRBD1 for D (5 bases). CDR3 size: 11 residues. The CDR3 sequence is CGDGTGNTIYF. In DNA form, the CDR3 reads TGTGGGGACGGAACTGGAAACACCATATATTTT.

This clonotype showed up many times. The gene calls are TRBV5-1 and TRBJ1-1, with D uncertain. The V gene lost 2 bases and the J gene lost 3 bases, with 8 bases spanning the gap. The CDR3 extends over 13 amino acids. Germline CDR1 reads SGHRS; CDR2 reads YFSETQ. CDR3 coding DNA: TGCGCCAGCAGCTTTACTTGGGACACTGAAGCTTTCTTT. This encodes CASSFTWDTEAFF. The full variable domain, in which reference TRBV5-1 and TRBJ1-1 provide the parts outside the CDR3, is KAGVTQTPRYLIKTRGQQVTLSCSPISGHRSVSWYQQTPGQGLQFLFEYFSETQRNKGNFPGRFSGRQFSNSRSEMNVSTLELGDSALYLCASSFTWDTEAFFGQGTRLTVV.

This clonotype was counted ten times or more. This chain joins TRBV7-8 and TRBJ1-5; possibly TRBD1 for D (5 bases). Trimming took off 2 bases at V and 0 bases at J, with 11 bases between the two ends. Germline V gene sequence: CDR1 SGHVS, CDR2 FQNEAQ. This CDR3 region has 16 residues. Here the CDR3 reads CASSLMAGHSNQPQHF. DNA of the CDR3: TGTGCCAGCAGCTTAATGGCAGGGCATAGCAATCAGCCCCAGCATTTT.

The chain is built from TRBV18 and TRBJ2-7; D is unresolved. Germline V gives CDR1 KGHSH, CDR2 LQKENI. The CDR3 sequence is 14 residues long. V gave up 1 base and J gave up 1 base, with 8 bases separating them. This chain's CDR3 is CASSPLESSYEQYF. CDR3 sequence (DNA): TGTGCCAGCTCACCACTCGAAAGTTCCTACGAGCAGTACTTC.

The sample holds a few counts of this clonotype. The rearrangement joins TRBV5-5 to TRBJ1-4; D gene ambiguous. V lost 0 bases and J lost 0, with 9 bases in between. Looked up from germline, CDR1 is SGHKS and CDR2 is YYEKEE (reference sequence). The CDR3 covers 16 residues. The CDR3 sequence: CASSLGVAATNEKLFF. The CDR3 coding sequence is TGTGCCAGCAGCTTGGGGGTGGCAGCAACTAATGAAAAACTGTTTTTT.

The genes are TRBV5-6 and TRBJ1-5, with 8 bases that match TRBD1. The germline V gene encodes CDR1 SGHDT and CDR2 YYEEEE. The CDR3 is 15 residues long. The junction had 5 bases not matched to a gene; V was cut back by 3 bases and J by 3 bases. This CDR3 is CASSSGTGYNQPQHF. As DNA, the CDR3 is TGTGCCAGCAGCTCGGGGACAGGCTACAATCAGCCCCAGCATTTT.

The J gene is TRBJ2-5, the V gene TRBV13; D is unresolved. Germline loops: CDR1 PRHDT, CDR2 FYEKMQ (reference sequence). Trimming removed 4 bases at V and 1 base at J, with 7 bases between. This CDR3 is 13 amino acids long. The CDR3 region is CASSSGSQETQYF. The CDR3 bases are TGTGCCAGCAGCTCCGGCAGCCAAGAGACCCAGTACTTC.

This clonotype was observed a handful of times. The V gene is TRBV29-1, the J gene TRBJ2-1, with TRBD2 identical over 7 bases. The CDR3 has 13 amino acids. Germline CDR1 reads SQVTM; CDR2 reads ANQGSEA. V shed 1 base, J shed 6 bases, and the junction held 3 bases outside the gene matches. CDR3 in DNA: TGCAGCGTTGAAGGTGGCGGGAGCAATGAGCAGTTCTTC. The encoded protein is CSVEGGGSNEQFF.

This chain uses TRBV30 with TRBJ2-4; 11 nucleotides match TRBD2. V lost 3 bases, J lost 3 bases, and 16 bases stayed unmatched. The germline V gene encodes CDR1 GTSNPN and CDR2 SVGIG (reference sequence). The CDR3 runs to 19 residues. This CDR3 is CAWRLGENLAGGGKNIQYF. DNA for the CDR3: TGTGCCTGGAGATTAGGGGAGAACCTAGCGGGGGGAGGCAAAAACATTCAGTACTTC.

This clonotype came up many times. The chain employs TRBV7-2 and TRBJ1-5; 11 positions agree with TRBD1. Per germline, CDR1 SGHTA and CDR2 FQGNSA. There are 17 residues in the CDR3. V lost 1 base to trimming and J lost 2 bases; unmatched junction nucleotides: 4. The CDR3 bases are TGTGCCAGCAGCTTAGGGACAGGGGGCATCGGCAATCAGCCCCAGCATTTT. Amino acids: CASSLGTGGIGNQPQHF. The full variable domain, with the rest looked up from reference TRBV7-2 and TRBJ1-5, is GAGVSQSPSNKVTEKGKDVELRCDPISGHTALYWYRQSLGQGLEFLIYFQGNSAPDKSGLPSDRFSAERTGGSVSTLTIQRTQQEDSAVYLCASSLGTGGIGNQPQHFGDGTRLSIL.

As to this clonotype: This could be a read error, since a much larger clone is one nucleotide away. The chain links TRBV24-1 to TRBJ1-1, with D hard to call. The CDR3 is 11 residues long. Germline CDR1 and CDR2: KGHDR and SFDVKD. CDR3 residues: CVTSDGIIAFF. The DNA of the CDR3 is TGTGTCACCAGTGACGGTATAATAGCTTTCTTT.

This clonotype was detected ten times or more. The genes are TRBV7-9 and TRBJ1-5; D may be TRBD1 (5 bases). Germline V gene sequence: CDR1 SEHNR, CDR2 FQNEAQ (reference sequence). With 1 base removed from V and 2 bases from J, the gap between germline ends came to 12 bases. The CDR3 is made up of 16 amino acids. The CDR3 is CASSLGGGGGNQPQHF. CDR3 coding DNA: TGTGCCAGCAGCTTAGGAGGCGGAGGGGGCAATCAGCCCCAGCATTTT. Full variable domain (remainder filled in from reference TRBV7-9 and TRBJ1-5): DTGVSQNPRHKITKRGQNVTFRCDPISEHNRLYWYRQTLGQGPEFLTYFQNEAQLEKSRLLSDRFSAERPKGSFSTLEIQRTEQGDSAMYLCASSLGGGGGNQPQHFGDGTRLSIL.

This clonotype was seen more than once but under ten times. This rearrangement joins TRBV4-1 to TRBJ1-5, with 10 positions matching TRBD1. This CDR3 comprises 15 residues. The germline V gene has CDR1 MGHRA and CDR2 YSYEKL. The ends lost 3 bases at V and 4 bases at J; junction bases unmatched: 3. CDR3 in amino acids: CASSHPGQGNQPQHF. The CDR3 coding sequence is TGCGCCAGCAGCCATCCGGGACAGGGGAATCAGCCCCAGCATTTT.

This clonotype occurred many times. The V call is TRBV19, the J call TRBJ2-1, with D unresolved. The V end was cut by 3 bases, the J end by 6 bases, with 3 bases between. This CDR3 has 11 amino acids. The germline CDR1 and CDR2 sequences are LNHDA and SQIVND (reference sequence). CDR3 nucleotides: TGTGCCAGTAGTATCTCCAATGAGCAGTTCTTC. Protein sequence: CASSISNEQFF.

Many counts were recorded for this clonotype. J is TRBJ2-1 and V is TRBV7-2; D might be TRBD1 or TRBD2, each matching 5 bases. CDR3 size: 14 residues. Germline V gene lookup returns CDR1 SGHTA and CDR2 FQGNSA. V was trimmed by 2 bases and J by 4 bases, leaving 9 bases between them. Here the CDR3 DNA reads TGTGCCAGCAGCTTATCAGGGAGTTACAATGAGCAGTTCTTC. Protein sequence: CASSLSGSYNEQFF.

J is TRBJ2-3 and V is TRBV28; D gene ambiguous. The CDR3 extends over 13 amino acids. V was cut by 11 bases and J by 0 bases, with 12 bases left in between. Germline assignment: CDR1 MDHEN and CDR2 SYDVKM. CDR3 loop: CAGRSGSTDTQYF. The CDR3 DNA reads as TGTGCCGGCCGCTCGGGTAGCACAGATACGCAGTATTTT.

In its sample, this clonotype was seen a few times. The chain is built from TRBV28 and TRBJ2-1, with no clear D. Trimming took off 6 bases at V and 2 bases at J, with 5 bases between the two ends. The CDR3 extends over 12 amino acids. Germline V gives CDR1 MDHEN, CDR2 SYDVKM. Written as DNA, the CDR3 is TGTGCCAGCAGCTACACCTACAATGAGCAGTTCTTC. Translating gives CASSYTYNEQFF.

This sequence joins TRBV30 and TRBJ1-5; TRBD1 agrees at 8 bases. Germline-derived CDR1 and CDR2 are GTSNPN and SVGIG (reference sequence). The CDR3 is 17 amino acids. With V trimmed by 3 bases and J by 2 bases, 12 bases remained unmatched. CDR3: CAWSLGAGGSGNQPQHF. The DNA for the CDR3 is TGTGCCTGGAGCCTAGGGGCAGGGGGCAGTGGCAATCAGCCCCAGCATTTT.

The rearrangement links TRBV7-2 to TRBJ1-1; D remains unclear. The V gene lost 1 base and the J gene lost 8 bases, with 14 bases spanning the gap. Germline V gives CDR1 SGHTA, CDR2 FQGNSA. CDR3 length: 14 amino acids. The CDR3 sequence is CASSLGGRRTEAFF. CDR3 nucleotides: TGTGCCAGCAGCTTAGGAGGCAGGAGAACGGAAGCTTTCTTT.

In this sample, this clonotype turned up a few times. The chain carries TRBV20-1 and TRBJ1-2, with unresolved D. Trimming stripped 0 bases from V and 2 bases from J, with 7 bases between. Germline lookup yields CDR1 DFQATT and CDR2 SNEGSKA (reference sequence). The CDR3 loop spans 13 amino acids. Written as DNA, the CDR3 is TGCAGTGCTAGAGATCGCAAGAACTATGGCTACACCTTC. Protein: CSARDRKNYGYTF.

This clonotype was counted many times. V usage is TRBV12-3 or TRBV12-4 and J usage is TRBJ1-5; D gene uncertain. The CDR3 totals 12 residues. The V end was cut by 5 bases, the J end by 10 bases, with 12 bases between. CDR3 sequence (DNA): TGTGCCAGCAGTCCTTCCCCGAGCCCCCAGCATTTT. Protein product: CASSPSPSPQHF.

The chain couples TRBV3-1 to TRBJ2-3; 9 bases are shared with TRBD2. This CDR3 has 16 residues. Trimming took 2 bases from V and 1 from J; bases not matched to a gene: 4. The germline gives CDR1 LGHDT, CDR2 YNNKEL (reference sequence). The CDR3 loop is CASSQLRLAGTDTQYF. DNA of the CDR3: TGTGCCAGCAGCCAATTGAGACTAGCGGGCACAGATACGCAGTATTTT.

Only a few counts were recorded for this clonotype. The gene calls are TRBV4-1 and TRBJ2-1; tentatively, D is TRBD1 or TRBD2 (6 bases each). Deletions cut 3 bases from V and 4 bases from J, with 13 bases between. Per the germline V gene, CDR1 is MGHRA and CDR2 is YSYEKL. The CDR3 is made up of 15 amino acids. CDR3 in amino acids: CASSQGGRMYNEQFF. In nucleotides, the CDR3 is TGCGCCAGCAGCCAGGGGGGCAGGATGTACAATGAGCAGTTCTTC.